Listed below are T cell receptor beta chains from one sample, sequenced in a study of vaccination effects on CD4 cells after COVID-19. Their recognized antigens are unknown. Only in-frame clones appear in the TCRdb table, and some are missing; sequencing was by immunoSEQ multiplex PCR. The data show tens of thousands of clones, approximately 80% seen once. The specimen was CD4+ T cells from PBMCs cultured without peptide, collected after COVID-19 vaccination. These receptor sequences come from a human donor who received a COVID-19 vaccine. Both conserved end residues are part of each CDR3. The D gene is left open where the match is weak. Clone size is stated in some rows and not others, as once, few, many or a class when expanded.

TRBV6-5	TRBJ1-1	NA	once	CASSYQGRGNTEAFF	TGTGCCAGCAGTTACCAGGGACGGGGGAACACTGAAGCTTTCTTT
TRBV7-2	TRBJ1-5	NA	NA	CASSSDGGSNQPQHF	TGTGCCAGCAGCAGCGACGGTGGTAGCAATCAGCCCCAGCATTTT
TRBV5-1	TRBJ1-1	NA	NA	CASSLERAYTEAFF	TGCGCCAGCAGCTTGGAGAGGGCTTACACTGAAGCTTTCTTT
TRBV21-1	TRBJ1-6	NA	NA	CASSTRNSPLHF	TGTGCCAGCAGCACCAGGAATTCACCCCTCCACTTT
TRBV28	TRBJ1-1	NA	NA	CASSSVSMNTEAFF	TGTGCCAGCAGTTCGGTATCAATGAACACTGAAGCTTTCTTT
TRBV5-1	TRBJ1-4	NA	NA	CASSFQGAGNEKLFF	TGCGCCAGCAGCTTCCAGGGTGCCGGTAATGAAAAACTGTTTTTT
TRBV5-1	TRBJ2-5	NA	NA	CASSYGAQETQYF	TGCGCCAGCAGCTACGGAGCACAAGAGACCCAGTACTTC
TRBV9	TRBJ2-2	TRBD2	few	CASNSQNSGGGTGELFF	TGTGCCAGCAATAGTCAGAATAGCGGGGGGGGCACCGGGGAGCTGTTTTTT
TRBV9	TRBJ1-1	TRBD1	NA	CASSVEGQGATEAFF	TGTGCCAGCAGCGTAGAGGGACAGGGGGCGACTGAAGCTTTCTTT
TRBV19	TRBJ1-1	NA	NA	CASIGTPNTEAFF	TGTGCCAGTATCGGGACACCGAACACTGAAGCTTTCTTT
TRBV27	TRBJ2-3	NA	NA	CASRKRDSSTDTQYF	TGTGCCAGCAGGAAACGGGACTCCTCCACAGATACGCAGTATTTT
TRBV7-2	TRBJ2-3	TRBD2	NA	CASSLGTSGGVTPKYF	TGTGCCAGCAGCTTAGGGACTAGCGGGGGGGTCACCCCCAAGTATTTT
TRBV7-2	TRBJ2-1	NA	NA	CASSQGRRPPGIDNEQFF	TGTGCCAGCAGCCAGGGACGGCGACCTCCTGGTATAGACAATGAGCAGTTCTTC